This T cell receptor (beta chain) was observed in a study of cytomegalovirus exposure and HLA in healthy donors. Overall study findings and caveats: A few CMV-associated chains proved CMV antigen-specific in vitro. V- and J-gene trimming of TCR beta was linked (in a later analysis) to a missense DCLRE1C variant.

PCR involved 60 Vbeta and 13 Jbeta primers. Assay used: immunoSEQ multiplex PCR; TCRdb lists only in-frame clones, some missing. Of 100,000 to 150,000 clones in the sample, more than 75% were seen once. Trimming took 3 bases from V and 3 from J, leaving 12 bases between them. Germline V CDR1 and CDR2: SEHNR, FQNEAQ (reference sequence). This CDR3 contains 14 residues. This clone came up many times. Its antigen is still unknown. This clonotype was sampled from a female donor in good health and CMV-seronegative. Sequencing used PBMCs. This chain uses TRBV7-9 with TRBJ2-7, with D perhaps TRBD1 (5 bases). DNA for the CDR3: TGTGCCAGCAGCTTGTCAGGGCCTAACTACGAGCAGTACTTC. Its translation is CASSLSGPNYEQYF. The variable domain in full, with the rest retrieved from reference TRBV7-9 and TRBJ2-7, is DTGVSQNPRHKITKRGQNVTFRCDPISEHNRLYWYRQTLGQGPEFLTYFQNEAQLEKSRLLSDRFSAERPKGSFSTLEIQRTEQGDSAMYLCASSLSGPNYEQYFGPGTRLTVT.